The 17 T cell receptor beta chains in this list originate from one sample, sequenced in a study of shared clonotypes between healthy human individuals. Here immunoSEQ multiplex PCR was the method, and the copy in TCRdb shows in-frame clones only, minus some. The table records fewer than 650,000 clones, about 80% of them present only once. The specimen sequenced was PBMCs. Every receptor here comes from a woman between 35 and 50 years old in good health. Some clones in this sample may be carry-over from other donors' samples.

The J gene is TRBJ2-3, the V gene TRBV28, with TRBD1 identical over 10 bases. In germline, CDR1 is MDHEN, CDR2 SYDVKM. The CDR3 runs to 15 residues. Germline trimming cut 5 bases from V and 4 bases from J; bases unmatched to any gene: 6. The CDR3: CASSADRGFPDTQYF. The CDR3 DNA reads as TGTGCCAGCAGTGCGGACAGGGGGTTTCCAGATACGCAGTATTTT. The full variable domain, in which reference TRBV28 and TRBJ2-3 provide the parts outside the CDR3, is DVKVTQSSRYLVKRTGEKVFLECVQDMDHENMFWYRQDPGLGLRLIYFSYDVKMKEKGDIPEGYSVSREKKERFSLILESASTNQTSMYLCASSADRGFPDTQYFGPGTRLTVL.

For the CDR3, the DNA is TGTGCCAGCAGCCGAAGGGGTGAGCAGTACTTC. Its translation: CASSRRGEQYF. The V and J genes are TRBV7-8 and TRBJ2-7; D possibly corresponds to TRBD1 (5 bases). The CDR3 is made up of 11 amino acids. Germline assignment: CDR1 SGHVS and CDR2 FQNEAQ. Trimming took off 5 bases at V and 7 bases at J, with 9 bases between the two ends.

This clone has just one count. The rearrangement joins TRBV10-3 to TRBJ2-7, with TRBD2 matching 9 bases. The CDR3 has 15 amino acids. The J segment lost 1 base and the V segment lost 6 bases, leaving 7 bases of the junction unmatched. In germline, CDR1 is ENHRY, CDR2 SYGVKD. CDR3 residues: CAIRSSSGKSYEQYF. In DNA, the CDR3 is TGTGCCATCAGGTCGTCTAGCGGGAAATCCTACGAGCAGTACTTC.

Regarding this clone: One end of the junction fails to match germline, which may point to a read error. V and J are TRBV28 and TRBJ1-5; D is perhaps TRBD1 (5 bases). Germline CDR1 and CDR2: MDHEN and SYDVKM. The CDR3 has 11 residues. CDR3: CASSVPGRTYF. CDR3 nucleotide sequence: TGTGCCAGCAGTGTCCCGGGACGGACGTATTTT.

This chain uses TRBV25-1 with TRBJ2-1; 7 nucleotides agree with TRBD1. Germline V CDR1 and CDR2: MGHDK, SYGVNS. This CDR3 contains 15 residues. V was pared by 6 bases and J by 0 bases, with 5 bases of the junction left unmatched. The CDR3 nucleotides are TGTGCCAGCAGAACAGGGGTAAGCTCCTACAATGAGCAGTTCTTC. It is translated as CASRTGVSSYNEQFF.

On this clone: This is likely an artifact of a read error, given a far larger clone one base away. V is TRBV29-1 and J is TRBJ1-1; D not certain. Germline assignment: CDR1 SQVTM and CDR2 ANQGSEA. The ends were cut back, 7 bases at V and 1 base at J, with 13 bases in the middle. The CDR3 contains 13 residues. The CDR3 DNA is TGCAGCGCTGGCGTGGGCGGGAACACTGAAGCTTTCTTT. Protein: CSAGVGGNTEAFF.

There are a few counts of this clone. The chain combines TRBV5-1 with TRBJ1-1; the D gene is possibly TRBD1 (5 bases). The CDR3 has 13 amino acids. With 7 bases removed from V and 8 bases from J, the gap between germline ends came to 18 bases. Germline V gives CDR1 SGHRS, CDR2 YFSETQ. CDR3 sequence: CASSPRGLSEAFF. CDR3 in DNA: TGCGCCAGCTCCCCGCGGGGACTGTCGGAAGCTTTCTTT. Supplemented by reference TRBV5-1 and TRBJ1-1, the full variable domain reads KAGVTQTPRYLIKTRGQQVTLSCSPISGHRSVSWYQQTPGQGLQFLFEYFSETQRNKGNFPGRFSGRQFSNSRSEMNVSTLELGDSALYLCASSPRGLSEAFFGQGTRLTVV.

The chain recombines TRBV6-5 with TRBJ2-1, with 9 bases identical to TRBD1. The germline V gene has CDR1 MNHEY and CDR2 SVGAGI. CDR3 length: 15 residues. J gave up 2 bases and V 6 bases, and 5 bases lay outside the gene matches. The CDR3 protein is CASRTTGGAYNEQFF. As DNA, the CDR3 is TGTGCCAGCAGGACGACAGGGGGGGCCTACAATGAGCAGTTCTTC.

The chain is built from TRBV5-4 and TRBJ2-5, with D unresolved. The CDR3 covers 11 residues. Trimming stripped 4 bases from V and 2 bases from J, with 3 bases between. The germline gives CDR1 SGHNT, CDR2 YYREEE (reference sequence). CDR3 nucleotide sequence: TGTGCCAGCAGCCGGCAAGAGACCCAGTACTTC. It is translated as CASSRQETQYF.

The chain employs TRBV7-3 and TRBJ2-5; TRBD2 aligns across 7 bases. CDR3 size: 15 residues. V dropped 3 bases and J dropped 1; count of bases not matched to a gene: 5. CDR1 is SGHTA, CDR2 FQGTGA, per germline. DNA for the CDR3: TGTGCCAGCAGCTTGGGAACTAGCGCCCAAGAGACCCAGTACTTC. Translating it yields CASSLGTSAQETQYF.

The chain couples TRBV7-9 to TRBJ2-7; the D is unclear. The CDR3 is made up of 12 amino acids. V was clipped by 5 bases and J by 8 bases, with 13 bases between them. Germline CDR1 and CDR2: SEHNR and FQNEAQ (reference sequence). Here the CDR3 reads CASSREASQQYF. The CDR3 coding sequence is TGTGCCAGCAGCCGCGAAGCCTCGCAGCAGTACTTC.

As concerns this clone: The likely explanation is a read error, given a far larger clone one base away. The chain links TRBV5-4 to TRBJ2-5, with TRBD2 matching 16 bases. Germline lookup yields CDR1 SGHNT and CDR2 YYREEE (reference sequence). The CDR3 sequence is 14 residues long. The junction had 7 bases not matched to a gene; V was cut back by 4 bases and J by 13 bases. The CDR3 protein is CASSGTSGGGPRYF. The CDR3 coding sequence is TGTGCCAGCAGCGGGACTAGCGGGGGGGGACCCCGGTACTTC.

The chain combines TRBV28 with TRBJ2-1; possible D gene TRBD2, 5 bases. The CDR3 sequence is 13 residues long. The germline V gene encodes CDR1 MDHEN and CDR2 SYDVKM. Trimming stripped 7 bases from V and 8 bases from J, with 15 bases between. The DNA for the CDR3 is TGTGCCAGCATCCCAAATAGCGCCCATGAGCAGTTCTTC. Its protein is CASIPNSAHEQFF. Full variable domain (missing parts from reference TRBV28 and TRBJ2-1): DVKVTQSSRYLVKRTGEKVFLECVQDMDHENMFWYRQDPGLGLRLIYFSYDVKMKEKGDIPEGYSVSREKKERFSLILESASTNQTSMYLCASIPNSAHEQFFGPGTRLTVL.

The chain combines TRBV7-7 with TRBJ2-5; 14 bases are a match to TRBD2. The CDR3 covers 16 residues. Germline V gene data show CDR1 as SSHAT and CDR2 as FNYEAQ (reference sequence). The ends lost 5 bases at V and 1 base at J; junction bases unmatched: 3. The CDR3 DNA follows: TGTGCCAGCAGCGCCGGACTAGCGGGAGGCCAAGAGACCCAGTACTTC. This translates into CASSAGLAGGQETQYF.

This clone has just one count. A clone one base away is much larger, so this may be a read error. The conserved phenylalanine or tryptophan normally closing the CDR3 is absent here, so this likely arose from a read error. This specimen includes other DNA sequences encoding the same CDR3. The V call is TRBV7-2, the J call TRBJ1-2; D is uncertain. This CDR3 has 14 amino acids. V was trimmed by 5 bases and J by 6 bases, leaving 16 bases between them. Germline loops: CDR1 SGHTA, CDR2 FQGNSA. The CDR3 DNA is TGTGCCAGCAGCCCGGTTGTTCTGAGGGATGGCTACACCTCC. Translation gives CASSPVVLRDGYTS.

The gene calls are TRBV12-5 and TRBJ2-3; possible D gene TRBD2, 6 bases. With 7 bases removed from V and 4 bases from J, the gap between germline ends came to 12 bases. There are 13 residues in the CDR3. The germline gives CDR1 LGHNT, CDR2 FRNRAP. The CDR3: CASAMGGADTQYF. The CDR3, as DNA: TGTGCTAGTGCTATGGGGGGAGCAGATACGCAGTATTTT.

The V gene is TRBV10-1, the J gene TRBJ2-7; D remains unclear. Trimming left V 2 bases short and J 6 bases short, with 11 bases between. The germline gives CDR1 WNHNN, CDR2 SYGVQD (reference sequence). The CDR3 is made up of 13 amino acids. CDR3 sequence (DNA): TGCGCCAGCAGTGAGAGTCCGAGAGGCGAGCAGTACTTC. Translation: CASSESPRGEQYF.